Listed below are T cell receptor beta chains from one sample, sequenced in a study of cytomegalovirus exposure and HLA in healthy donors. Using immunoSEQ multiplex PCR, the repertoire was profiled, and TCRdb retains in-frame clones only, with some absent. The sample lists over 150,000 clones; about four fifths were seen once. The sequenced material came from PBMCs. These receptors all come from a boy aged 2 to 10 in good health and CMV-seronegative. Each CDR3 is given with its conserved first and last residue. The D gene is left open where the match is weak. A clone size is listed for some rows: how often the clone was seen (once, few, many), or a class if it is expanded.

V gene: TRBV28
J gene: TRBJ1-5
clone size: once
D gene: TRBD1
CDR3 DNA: TGTGCCAGCAGGGACCCCGGGACAGGGCCCCAGCATTTT
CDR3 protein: CASRDPGTGPQHF

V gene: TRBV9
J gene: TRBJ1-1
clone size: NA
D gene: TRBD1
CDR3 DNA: TGTGCCAGCAGCTTTCAGGGGGGAACTGAAGCTTTCTTT
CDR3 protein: CASSFQGGTEAFF

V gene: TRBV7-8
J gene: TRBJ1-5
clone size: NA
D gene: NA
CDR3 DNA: TGTGCCAGCAGCTTAGGAACAGTTAATAGCAATCAGCCCCAGCATTTT
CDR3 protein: CASSLGTVNSNQPQHF

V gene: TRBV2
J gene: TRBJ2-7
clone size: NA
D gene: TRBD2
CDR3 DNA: TGTGCCAGCAGTGGGGACTACTACGAGCAGTACTTC
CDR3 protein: CASSGDYYEQYF

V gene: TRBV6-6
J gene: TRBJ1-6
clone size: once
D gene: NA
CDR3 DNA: TGTGCCAGCAGTTACATCGGGAGAGAGTCCTCACCCCTCCACTTT
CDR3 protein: CASSYIGRESSPLHF

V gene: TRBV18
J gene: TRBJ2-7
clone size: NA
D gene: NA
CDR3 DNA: TGTGCCAGCTCATCAGGGGAGGGCGAGCAGTACTTC
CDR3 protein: CASSSGEGEQYF

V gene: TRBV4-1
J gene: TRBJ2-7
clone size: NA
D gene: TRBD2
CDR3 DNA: TGCGCCAGCAGCCAACCTGGGACTAGCGGGAACTTCAGGGACGAGCAGTACTTC
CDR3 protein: CASSQPGTSGNFRDEQYF

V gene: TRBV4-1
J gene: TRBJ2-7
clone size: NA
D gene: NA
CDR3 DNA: TGCGCCAGCAGCCAAGCCCCCCAGATCTACGAGCAGTACTTC
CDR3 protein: CASSQAPQIYEQYF

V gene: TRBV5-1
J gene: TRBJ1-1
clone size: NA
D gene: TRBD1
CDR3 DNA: TGCGCCAGCAGCTTGGAACCGGGACAGGGGATATTTTACACTGAAGCTTTCTTT
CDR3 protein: CASSLEPGQGIFYTEAFF

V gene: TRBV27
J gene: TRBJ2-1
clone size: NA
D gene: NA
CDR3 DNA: TGTGCCACCTCAACTGATAGCTCCTACAATGAGCAGTTCTTC
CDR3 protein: CATSTDSSYNEQFF

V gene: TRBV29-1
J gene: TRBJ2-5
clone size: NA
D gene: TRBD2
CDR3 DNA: TGCAGCGTTGGGACTAGCGGGAACCAAGAGACCCAGTACTTC
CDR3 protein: CSVGTSGNQETQYF

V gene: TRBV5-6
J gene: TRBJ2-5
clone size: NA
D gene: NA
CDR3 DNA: TGTGCCAGCAGCTCCCTGACAGTTTTGCGGACCCAGTACTTC
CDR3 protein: CASSSLTVLRTQYF

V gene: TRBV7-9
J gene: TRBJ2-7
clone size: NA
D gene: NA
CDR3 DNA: TGTGCCAGCAGCCCCTTGGGCCTATCCTACGAGCAGTACTTC
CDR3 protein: CASSPLGLSYEQYF

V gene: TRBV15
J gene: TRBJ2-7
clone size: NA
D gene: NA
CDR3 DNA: TGTGCCACCAGCCACAGGGCTCGCTCCTACGAGCAGTACTTC
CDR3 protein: CATSHRARSYEQYF

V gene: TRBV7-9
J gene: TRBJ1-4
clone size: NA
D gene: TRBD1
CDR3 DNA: TGTGCCAGCAGCCAGGACAGGGATGCTGAAAAACTGTTTTTT
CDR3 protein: CASSQDRDAEKLFF

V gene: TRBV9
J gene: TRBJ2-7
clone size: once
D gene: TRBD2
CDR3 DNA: TGTGCCAGCAGCGACGGGACTAGCGGGACCCCCTACGAGCAGTACTTC
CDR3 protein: CASSDGTSGTPYEQYF

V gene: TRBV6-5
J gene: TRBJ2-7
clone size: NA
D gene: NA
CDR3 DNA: TGTGCCAGCAGCAGGGGGGTCGACGAGCAGTACTTC
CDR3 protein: CASSRGVDEQYF

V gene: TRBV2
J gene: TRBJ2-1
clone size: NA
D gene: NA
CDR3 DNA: TGTGCCAGCAGCGCCCCGGGACAACACTCCTACAATGAGCAGTTCTTC
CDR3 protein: CASSAPGQHSYNEQFF

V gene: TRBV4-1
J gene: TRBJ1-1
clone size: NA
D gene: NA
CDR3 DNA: TGCGCCAGCAGCCAAGACGGGAACACTGAAGCTTTCTTT
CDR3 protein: CASSQDGNTEAFF

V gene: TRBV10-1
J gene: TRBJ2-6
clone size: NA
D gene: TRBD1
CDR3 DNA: TGCGCCATCCCTAAACAGGGGCTCTCTGGGGCCAACGTCCTGACTTTC
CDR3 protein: CAIPKQGLSGANVLTF

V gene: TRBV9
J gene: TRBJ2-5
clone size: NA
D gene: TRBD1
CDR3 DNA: TGTGCCAGCAGCGCGACAGGGGGCCAAGAGACCCAGTACTTC
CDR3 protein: CASSATGGQETQYF

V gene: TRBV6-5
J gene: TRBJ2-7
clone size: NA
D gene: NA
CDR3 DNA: TGTGCCAGCAGTTACTCAGGGACATCCTACGAGCAGTACTTC
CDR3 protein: CASSYSGTSYEQYF

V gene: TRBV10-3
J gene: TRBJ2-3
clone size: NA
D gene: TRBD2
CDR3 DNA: TGTGCCATCAGTAGTAGCGGGGACACAGATACGCAGTATTTT
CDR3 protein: CAISSSGDTDTQYF

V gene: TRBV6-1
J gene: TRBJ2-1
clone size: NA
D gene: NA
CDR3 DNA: TGTGCCAGCACAATGACTGCAAATGAGCAGTTCTTC
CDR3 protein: CASTMTANEQFF

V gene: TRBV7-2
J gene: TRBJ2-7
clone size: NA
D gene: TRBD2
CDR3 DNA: TGTGCCAGCAGCCTAGGCAAGCGGCTAGCGGGATGGTCCTACGAGCAGTACTTC
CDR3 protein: CASSLGKRLAGWSYEQYF

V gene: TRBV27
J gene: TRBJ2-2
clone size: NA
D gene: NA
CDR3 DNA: TGTGCCAGCAGACCAGGGTCCGGGGAGCTGTTTTTT
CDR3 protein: CASRPGSGELFF